Following are 21 T cell receptor beta chains from one sample sequenced in a study of blood T cell repertoires in COVID-19. Libraries were prepared by immunoSEQ multiplex PCR; TCRdb keeps only in-frame clonotypes and omits some of them. The data contain approximately 260,000 clones, around 84% of them seen just once; the ten biggest clones take up roughly 4%. Sequenced input: PBMCs or T cells enriched from blood (not recorded which). The receptor source for this set is a man aged 25 to 40 with acute COVID-19.

This sequence joins TRBV14 and TRBJ1-2, with a possible D match to TRBD1 (5 bases). The germline gives CDR1 SGHDN, CDR2 FVKESK. The CDR3 has 15 amino acids. The V end was cut by 0 bases, the J end by 4 bases, with 12 bases between. The CDR3 is CASSQDQGYFYGYTF. The CDR3 bases are TGTGCCAGCAGCCAAGATCAGGGATATTTCTATGGCTACACCTTC.

The V gene is TRBV6-1, the J gene TRBJ2-2; the match to TRBD2 covers 11 bases. The CDR3 has 18 amino acids. Trimming removed 4 bases from V and 0 bases from J; junction bases left unmatched: 7. The germline V gene encodes CDR1 MNHNS and CDR2 SASEGT. CDR3 loop: CASSGASGGSANTGELFF. The CDR3 DNA follows: TGTGCCAGCAGTGGGGCTAGCGGGGGGAGCGCGAACACCGGGGAGCTGTTTTTT.

This rearrangement joins TRBV15 to TRBJ2-2; TRBD2 might be the D (6 bases). Trimming shortened V by 8 bases and J by 6 bases, and 16 bases separated the two germline ends. The CDR3 runs to 14 residues. CDR1 is LNHNV, CDR2 YYDKDF, per germline (reference sequence). The chain's CDR3 is CATEKIGGPGELFF. The CDR3 DNA sequence: TGTGCCACCGAAAAGATTGGAGGGCCCGGGGAGCTGTTTTTT.

This chain links TRBV5-6 with TRBJ2-2, with 7 bases lining up with TRBD1. Germline CDR1 reads SGHDT; CDR2 reads YYEEEE. This CDR3 is 18 amino acids long. V lost 4 bases and J lost 1; bases outside the gene matches: 13. The CDR3 DNA reads as TGTGCCAGCAGCACTCGGGCACAGGGGCGGAGGAACACCGGGGAGCTGTTTTTT. Translated: CASSTRAQGRRNTGELFF.

The chain carries TRBV19 and TRBJ2-1; perhaps TRBD1 as D (6 bases). Trimming pared 5 bases from V and 0 bases from J, leaving 14 bases between. The CDR3 is made up of 16 amino acids. CDR1 is LNHDA, CDR2 SQIVND, per germline (reference sequence). The CDR3 region has the DNA TGTGCCAGTAGTTCAAGGACAGCTGGCTCCTACAATGAGCAGTTCTTC. It yields the protein CASSSRTAGSYNEQFF.

The chain has TRBV18 and TRBJ1-5; D is perhaps TRBD1 (5 bases). There are 15 residues in the CDR3. Trimming cost V 5 bases and J 2 bases, with 13 bases left between them. The germline V gene has CDR1 KGHSH and CDR2 LQKENI. CDR3 DNA sequence: TGTGCCAGCTCAGCTCAGGGCCCGGGCAATCAGCCCCAGCATTTT. Protein product: CASSAQGPGNQPQHF.

This clone was counted between two and nine times. This chain links TRBV6-4 with TRBJ2-7, with a possible D match to TRBD2 (6 bases). The CDR3 runs 14 residues. V was clipped by 7 bases and J by 7 bases, with 20 bases between them. CDR1 and CDR2 from the germline V gene are MRHNA and SNTAGT. CDR3 nucleotide sequence: TGTGCCAGCATGCCGGGACTCTCGAAAAGGGAGCAGTACGTC. Its translation: CASMPGLSKREQYV.

The chain joins TRBV28 to TRBJ1-4; 10 positions agree with TRBD1. The junction had 7 bases not matched to a gene; V was cut back by 6 bases and J by 6 bases. Germline V gives CDR1 MDHEN, CDR2 SYDVKM. The length of the CDR3 is 15 residues. This CDR3 is CASRRPGTGDEKLFF. The CDR3 nucleotides are TGTGCCAGCAGACGGCCGGGGACAGGGGATGAAAAACTGTTTTTT.

The chain combines TRBV7-2 with TRBJ1-2; D possibly corresponds to TRBD1 (5 bases). CDR1 and CDR2 (germline): SGHTA, FQGNSA. CDR3 length equals 15 residues. V gave up 1 base and J gave up 8 bases, with 17 bases separating them. The CDR3 nucleotides are TGTGCCAGCAGCTTAGATGGTGGGCAGGGTGGAGGCTACACCTTC. Residues: CASSLDGGQGGGYTF.

This clone showed up just once. This chain uses TRBV29-1 with TRBJ1-2, with 8 bases lining up with TRBD1. Germline CDR1 and CDR2: SQVTM and ANQGSEA. This CDR3 has 14 amino acids. The ends lost 7 bases at V and 8 bases at J; junction bases unmatched: 15. The CDR3 DNA follows: TGCAGCGCAGGGCCTCGTACAGGGGGGGGCGGCTACACCTTC. Translating gives CSAGPRTGGGGYTF.

V gene TRBV3-1 (or the pseudogene TRBV3-2) combines with J gene TRBJ2-3; D might be TRBD1 (6 bases). From germline, CDR1 is LGHDT and CDR2 YNNKEL (reference sequence). V lost 1 base and J 0 bases, leaving 8 bases between the germline ends. The CDR3 has 15 residues. The CDR3, as DNA: TGTGCCAGCAGCCAAGGGACAGTTAGCACAGATACGCAGTATTTT. It specifies CASSQGTVSTDTQYF.

The V call is TRBV24-1, the J call TRBJ2-5; possibly TRBD1 for D (5 bases). This CDR3 is 13 amino acids long. Germline CDR1 and CDR2: KGHDR and SFDVKD. V lost 3 bases and J lost 7, with 11 bases in between. The DNA of the CDR3 is TGTGCCACCAGTGATCTCAGGGTTGGGACCCAGTACTTC. Its translation is CATSDLRVGTQYF.

The V and J genes are TRBV12-3 or TRBV12-4 and TRBJ1-1; D is unclear. CDR3 length equals 10 residues. The CDR3 DNA sequence: TGTGCGTCTTTGAACACTGAAGCTTTCTTT. Its translation: CASLNTEAFF.

This clone was seen only a few times. This chain connects TRBV7-9 to TRBJ1-1, with no clear D. The CDR3 runs 14 residues. The germline V gene has CDR1 SEHNR and CDR2 FQNEAQ (reference sequence). The V and J ends lost 3 bases and 10 bases respectively, with 18 bases between them. CDR3 loop: CASSLEAPLAGAFF. The CDR3 coding sequence is TGTGCCAGCAGCTTGGAGGCACCCCTGGCTGGAGCTTTCTTT.

The chain has TRBV27 and TRBJ2-3, with D perhaps TRBD2 (6 bases). Germline CDR1 reads MNHEY; CDR2 reads SMNVEV (reference sequence). Trimming shortened V by 3 bases and J by 3 bases, and 13 bases separated the two germline ends. The CDR3 extends over 15 amino acids. The DNA of the CDR3 is TGTGCCAGCAGTTTGGGCGGGGCGATTACAGATACGCAGTATTTT. Amino acids: CASSLGGAITDTQYF.

The chain combines TRBV6-2 or TRBV6-3 with TRBJ2-3; TRBD2 matches at 14 bases. Germline V gene sequence: CDR1 MNHEY, CDR2 SVGEGT. The V gene end was trimmed by 0 bases and the J gene end by 6 bases; junction bases not matched to a gene: 11. The CDR3 contains 19 residues. The CDR3 DNA reads as TGTGCCAGCAGTTACTCAGGGACTAGCGGGAGTATAACAAGTGATACGCAGTATTTT. Protein: CASSYSGTSGSITSDTQYF.

The V gene is TRBV7-9, the J gene TRBJ2-1, with 8 nucleotides matching TRBD2. This CDR3 contains 19 residues. The germline V gene has CDR1 SEHNR and CDR2 FQNEAQ (reference sequence). V shed 4 bases, J shed 7 bases, and the junction held 21 bases outside the gene matches. CDR3 protein: CASSSRRTSPTQLPNEQFF. The CDR3 DNA reads TGTGCCAGCAGCTCCAGAAGGACTAGCCCTACACAGCTCCCAAATGAGCAGTTCTTC.

The chain recombines TRBV5-4 with TRBJ1-1, with D possibly matching TRBD1 (5 bases). V dropped 4 bases and J dropped 4 bases, with 17 bases sitting between them. The CDR3 length is 15 residues. CDR1 is SGHNT and CDR2 is YYREEE in the germline V gene (reference sequence). CDR3 sequence reads: CASSRSVGGGTEAFF. The CDR3 bases are TGTGCCAGCAGCCGCTCGGTGGGCGGGGGCACTGAAGCTTTCTTT.

This clone was recorded once. The chain is built from TRBV11-2 and TRBJ1-2; TRBD1 is a possible D gene (5 bases). The CDR3 extends over 15 amino acids. V gave up 0 bases and J gave up 4 bases, with 12 bases separating them. Germline CDR1 is SGHAT and CDR2 is FQNNGV. The CDR3 region is CASSLEAGHRYGYTF. The DNA for the CDR3 is TGTGCCAGCAGCTTAGAAGCGGGGCACCGCTATGGCTACACCTTC.

The CDR3 protein is CASSLGLGGTQYF. In DNA, the CDR3 is TGTGCCAGCAGCTTGGGGCTTGGTGGGACCCAGTACTTC. This sequence joins TRBV5-5 and TRBJ2-5, with D uncertain. The CDR3 runs to 13 residues. In germline, CDR1 is SGHKS, CDR2 YYEKEE (reference sequence). Trimming shortened V by 0 bases and J by 7 bases, and 10 bases separated the two germline ends.

This clone was counted a few times. The gene calls are TRBV5-1 and TRBJ1-5; D is undetermined. The CDR3 length is 15 residues. Germline CDR1 is SGHRS and CDR2 is YFSETQ. Trimming shortened V by 1 base and J by 7 bases, and 15 bases separated the two germline ends. The CDR3 DNA sequence: TGCGCCAGCAGCTTGTGGTCACTAAATAGGCAGCCCCAGCATTTT. Protein product: CASSLWSLNRQPQHF.